The next 10 T cell receptor beta chains were all read from a single sample in a study of blood T cell repertoires in COVID-19. TCRdb's copy holds only in-frame clones and misses some; the assay was immunoSEQ multiplex PCR. The sample lists about 69,000 clones; nearly 90% were seen once. The sample consisted of peripheral blood. These TCRs come from a man aged 45-65 years with acute or convalescent COVID-19.

In the case of this clone: Distinct nucleotide sequences in the sample also encode this CDR3. The CDR3 spells CASSYDRLNTEAFF. CDR3 DNA: TGTGCCAGCAGTTACGACAGACTGAACACTGAAGCTTTCTTT. The J gene is TRBJ1-1, the V gene TRBV6-5, with TRBD1 as a possible D gene (5 bases). Trimming took 2 bases from V and 0 from J, leaving 7 bases between them. CDR1 and CDR2 (germline): MNHEY, SVGAGI. CDR3 size: 14 residues.

V is TRBV30 and J is TRBJ1-1; D is ambiguous. The V end was cut by 8 bases, the J end by 3 bases, with 10 bases between. CDR1 is GTSNPN, CDR2 SVGIG, per germline (reference sequence). The CDR3 contains 11 residues. The CDR3: CAIEVHTEAFF. The CDR3 coding sequence is TGTGCCATAGAGGTCCACACTGAAGCTTTCTTT.

The V call is TRBV6-1, the J call TRBJ1-5; TRBD1 aligns across 9 bases. Germline-derived CDR1 and CDR2 are MNHNS and SASEGT. V lost 2 bases and J lost 2; bases outside the gene matches: 16. The CDR3 extends over 20 amino acids. DNA of the CDR3: TGTGCCAGCAGTGAAATAAGGTTTCGGAGTACAGGGGGCCGCAATCAGCCCCAGCATTTT. This codes for CASSEIRFRSTGGRNQPQHF.

The chain employs TRBV2 and TRBJ2-5; 8 nucleotides align to TRBD1. CDR1 SNHLY and CDR2 FYNNEI come from the germline V gene. With 6 bases clipped from V and 1 base from J, the junction kept 7 bases outside the gene matches. The CDR3 sequence is 15 residues long. DNA of the CDR3: TGTGCCAGCAGGGGGACAGGCGTTACCCAAGAGACCCAGTACTTC. It encodes CASRGTGVTQETQYF.

A single count supports this clone. V is TRBV30 and J is TRBJ2-3, with D possibly TRBD2 on 6 matching bases. The V end was cut by 1 base, the J end by 4 bases, with 18 bases between. CDR3 length: 16 residues. Germline CDR1 GTSNPN, CDR2 SVGIG (reference sequence). The CDR3 nucleotides are TGTGCCTGGAGTGACCGGACTACTTTTTGGGCAGATACGCAGTATTTT. The encoded protein is CAWSDRTTFWADTQYF.

The CDR3 DNA is TGTGCCAGCAGCTCGACTAGAGAGCAGTACTTC. The encoded protein is CASSSTREQYF. This sequence joins TRBV11-3 and TRBJ2-7; D might be TRBD2 (6 bases). The CDR3 has 11 residues. Trimming removed 4 bases from V and 7 bases from J, with 8 bases in between. The germline gives CDR1 SGHNT, CDR2 YENEEA. Looking up the rest from reference TRBV11-3 and TRBJ2-7 gives the full variable domain: EAGVVQSPRYKIIEKKQPVAFWCNPISGHNTLYWYLQNLGQGPELLIRYENEEAVDDSQLPKDRFSAERLKGVDSTLKIQPAELGDSAVYLCASSSTREQYFGPGTRLTVT.

This chain uses TRBV6-2 or TRBV6-3 with TRBJ2-3; the D is unclear. This CDR3 spans 13 amino acids. V was pared by 2 bases and J by 7 bases, with 10 bases between. The germline V gene has CDR1 MNHEY and CDR2 SVGEGT. For the CDR3, the DNA is TGTGCCAGCAGTTACGGATTAGCCCATACGCAGTATTTT. Amino acid sequence: CASSYGLAHTQYF.

V is TRBV11-2 and J is TRBJ1-5; perhaps TRBD1 as D (6 bases). V lost 4 bases and J 2 bases, leaving 9 bases between the germline ends. This CDR3 has 14 amino acids. Germline CDR1 SGHAT, CDR2 FQNNGV. This CDR3 reads CASSSQGGNQPQHF. In nucleotides, the CDR3 is TGTGCCAGCAGCTCACAGGGAGGCAATCAGCCCCAGCATTTT.

The rearrangement uses TRBV14 and TRBJ1-1; D is undetermined. Trimming stripped 0 bases from V and 11 bases from J, with 10 bases between. CDR1 is SGHDN, CDR2 FVKESK, per germline. The CDR3 consists of 12 residues. The CDR3 loop is CASSQDGPDAFF. The DNA of the CDR3 is TGTGCCAGCAGCCAAGATGGGCCCGACGCTTTCTTT.

This chain connects TRBV7-9 to TRBJ1-5; TRBD1 is a possible D gene (6 bases). Trimming removed 5 bases from V and 10 bases from J, with 12 bases in between. The CDR3 contains 12 residues. Germline V gene data show CDR1 as SEHNR and CDR2 as FQNEAQ (reference sequence). The CDR3 protein is CASSVPQGPQHF. The CDR3 DNA reads TGTGCCAGCAGCGTTCCACAGGGTCCCCAGCATTTT.